Listed here are 16 T cell receptor beta chains from one sample, sequenced in a study of beta chain features in type 1 diabetes. Study outcomes and limitations: Moderately but significantly shorter TCRB CDR3s were found in Type 1 diabetes patients in all four CD4+ subsets.

Their antigens are not known. Reverse transcribing all isolated RNA meant expressed TCRB transcripts were sequenced. Sequencing was performed with immunoSEQ multiplex PCR; in TCRdb, only in-frame clones are kept and a portion is missing. This sample carries about 740,000 clones, roughly 13% of them seen once, and the ten largest clones take approximately 0.02%. Sequenced sample: naive CD4+ T cells from blood. These receptors were collected from a man between 18 and 29 years old with type 1 diabetes.

The table lists this clone with a few counts. Within the sample, other DNA sequences also encode this same CDR3. V usage is TRBV27 and J usage is TRBJ2-6; D call uncertain. The CDR3 is 14 residues long. The germline V gene has CDR1 MNHEY and CDR2 SMNVEV (reference sequence). Trimming left V 4 bases short and J 0 bases short, with 4 bases between. CDR3 sequence: CASSSGSGANVLTF. DNA of the CDR3: TGTGCCAGCAGTTCAGGCTCTGGGGCCAACGTCCTGACTTTC.

This chain connects TRBV11-2 to TRBJ1-2; D not resolved. The CDR3 contains 13 residues. Germline V CDR1 and CDR2: SGHAT, FQNNGV. Trimming pared 4 bases from V and 5 bases from J, leaving 11 bases between. Here the CDR3 reads CASSSQPRYGYTF. In DNA, the CDR3 is TGTGCCAGCAGCTCTCAACCCCGATATGGCTACACCTTC. Using reference TRBV11-2 and TRBJ1-2 for the parts outside the CDR3, the full variable domain is EAGVAQSPRYKIIEKRQSVAFWCNPISGHATLYWYQQILGQGPKLLIQFQNNGVVDDSQLPKDRFSAERLKGVDSTLKIQPAKLEDSAVYLCASSSQPRYGYTFGSGTRLTVV.

The sample holds a few counts of this clone. The chain is built from TRBV7-9 and TRBJ2-5; 7 bases agree with TRBD2. The CDR3 contains 14 residues. The V gene end was trimmed by 5 bases and the J gene end by 3 bases; junction bases not matched to a gene: 6. The germline gives CDR1 SEHNR, CDR2 FQNEAQ (reference sequence). The CDR3 coding sequence is TGTGCCAGCAGCCTGACTAGCTGGGAAGAGACCCAGTACTTC. This translates into CASSLTSWEETQYF.

This chain uses TRBV7-3 with TRBJ2-3; the match to TRBD2 covers 11 bases. This CDR3 comprises 16 residues. Germline CDR1 SGHTA, CDR2 FQGTGA. The junction had 1 base not matched to a gene; V was cut back by 2 bases and J by 0 bases. Written as DNA, the CDR3 is TGTGCCAGCAGCTTAGGGACTAGCGGTAGCACAGATACGCAGTATTTT. Encoded protein: CASSLGTSGSTDTQYF.

This clone was seen a handful of times. The V and J genes are TRBV6-6 and TRBJ2-1, with 7 nucleotides matching TRBD1. The CDR3 is made up of 16 amino acids. V shed 4 bases, J shed 0 bases, and the junction held 6 bases outside the gene matches. CDR1 is MNHNY and CDR2 is SVGAGI in the germline V gene (reference sequence). Written as DNA, the CDR3 is TGTGCCAGCAGTTCCCGACAGGGAGCCTCCTACAATGAGCAGTTCTTC. It encodes CASSSRQGASYNEQFF.

This clone came up a few times. Other DNA variants within this sample encode the same CDR3. This rearrangement joins TRBV6-5 to TRBJ1-1; D not resolved. The V gene lost 0 bases and the J gene lost 2 bases, with 10 bases spanning the gap. Germline CDR1 is MNHEY and CDR2 is SVGAGI. The CDR3 consists of 15 residues. In nucleotides, the CDR3 is TGTGCCAGCAGTTACTCGGGGAGGTCTAACACTGAAGCTTTCTTT. It translates to CASSYSGRSNTEAFF.

A few counts support this clone. V and J are TRBV7-7 and TRBJ2-7; 10 nucleotides line up with TRBD2. The V gene's germline CDR1 is SSHAT and CDR2 FNYEAQ (reference sequence). The V segment lost 1 base and the J segment 5 bases; nucleotides outside the gene matches: 2. The CDR3 is made up of 14 amino acids. This chain's CDR3 is CASSLDGTSDEQYF. The CDR3 DNA is TGTGCCAGCAGCTTAGATGGGACTAGCGACGAGCAGTACTTC.

The chain couples TRBV7-9 to TRBJ2-2; 7 bases fit TRBD2. Germline CDR1 and CDR2: SEHNR and FQNEAQ (reference sequence). The CDR3 runs 16 residues. After removal of 11 bases from V and 1 base from J, the junction contained 13 bases not matched to a gene. This CDR3 reads CAGTREDWGNTGELFF. CDR3 DNA sequence: TGTGCCGGCACCCGGGAGGATTGGGGGAACACCGGGGAGCTGTTTTTT.

The chain uses TRBV6-1 and TRBJ2-7; TRBD2 matches 7 bases. CDR1 and CDR2 (germline): MNHNS, SASEGT. There are 14 residues in the CDR3. The trim removed 7 bases at V and 2 bases at J, leaving 8 bases unmatched. CDR3 residues: CASTPGGTTYEQYF. For the CDR3, the DNA is TGTGCCAGCACCCCCGGGGGGACCACCTACGAGCAGTACTTC.

This clone was counted only a few times. The chain joins TRBV2 to TRBJ2-3; 8 nucleotides align to TRBD2. After removal of 9 bases from V and 1 base from J, the junction contained 12 bases not matched to a gene. In germline, CDR1 is SNHLY, CDR2 FYNNEI. The CDR3 sequence is 16 residues long. The DNA of the CDR3 is TGTGCCAGACATCTCGGGGCGGGGGGAGGCACAGATACGCAGTATTTT. Translated, it gives CARHLGAGGGTDTQYF. Complete variable domain (other parts from reference TRBV2 and TRBJ2-3): EPEVTQTPSHQVTQMGQEVILRCVPISNHLYFYWYRQILGQKVEFLVSFYNNEISEKSEIFDDQFSVERPDGSNFTLKIRSTKLEDSAMYFCARHLGAGGGTDTQYFGPGTRLTVL.

This clone was picked up a small number of times. V usage is TRBV25-1 and J usage is TRBJ1-3; D call uncertain. Trimming removed 6 bases at V and 4 bases at J, with 13 bases between. The CDR3 is 14 amino acids. The germline V gene has CDR1 MGHDK and CDR2 SYGVNS. The CDR3 loop reads CASSHPGYGNTIYF. CDR3 DNA sequence: TGTGCCAGCAGCCACCCGGGTTACGGAAACACCATATATTTT.

V usage is TRBV10-3 and J usage is TRBJ2-7, with 10 bases matching TRBD2. The germline V gene encodes CDR1 ENHRY and CDR2 SYGVKD. The V and J ends lost 0 bases and 5 bases, in that order; junction bases with no gene match: 10. The CDR3 spans 17 residues. CDR3 DNA: TGTGCCATCAGTGAGTCGTTTGGAGCGGGGGGGCCGAACGAGCAGTACTTC. Protein sequence: CAISESFGAGGPNEQYF.

The rearrangement joins TRBV25-1 to TRBJ2-7; 8 bases map to TRBD2. V was pared by 9 bases and J by 3 bases, with 4 bases of the junction left unmatched. The germline V gene has CDR1 MGHDK and CDR2 SYGVNS. CDR3 size: 12 residues. CDR3 coding DNA: TGTGCCAGGACTAGCGCTGACTACGAGCAGTACTTC. Protein product: CARTSADYEQYF.

V is TRBV7-9 and J is TRBJ1-4, with D unclear. The V end was cut by 5 bases, the J end by 2 bases, with 12 bases between. CDR1 and CDR2 (germline): SEHNR, FQNEAQ (reference sequence). The CDR3 has 15 amino acids. The CDR3 nucleotides read TGTGCCAGCAGCCAACAGCTCGGGACTAATGAAAAACTGTTTTTT. Protein: CASSQQLGTNEKLFF.

This clone was seen more than once but under ten times. The chain is built from TRBV7-6 and TRBJ2-3; 7 positions agree with TRBD2. Germline CDR1 SGHVS, CDR2 FNYEAQ. V shed 5 bases and J 5 bases; nucleotides not matched to a gene: 1. The length of the CDR3 is 12 residues. CDR3 coding DNA: TGTGCCAGCAGCGCGGGGGTAGATACGCAGTATTTT. This encodes CASSAGVDTQYF.

In regard to this clone: Different DNA sequences within this sample yield the same CDR3. V usage is TRBV27 and J usage is TRBJ2-1; unclear D gene. V lost 5 bases to trimming and J lost 0 bases, with 5 bases between them. The V gene's germline CDR1 is MNHEY and CDR2 SMNVEV (reference sequence). The CDR3 spans 13 residues. The CDR3 bases are TGTGCCAGCAGTCGCAGCTCCTACAATGAGCAGTTCTTC. It yields the protein CASSRSSYNEQFF.